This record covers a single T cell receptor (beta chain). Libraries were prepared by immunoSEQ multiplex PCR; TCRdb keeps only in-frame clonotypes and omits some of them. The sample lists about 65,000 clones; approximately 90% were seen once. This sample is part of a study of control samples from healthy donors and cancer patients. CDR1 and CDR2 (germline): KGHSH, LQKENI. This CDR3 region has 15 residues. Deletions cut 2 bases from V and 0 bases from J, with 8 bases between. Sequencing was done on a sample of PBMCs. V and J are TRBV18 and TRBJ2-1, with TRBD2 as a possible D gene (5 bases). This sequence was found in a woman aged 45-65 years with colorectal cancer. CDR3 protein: CASSPDGNSYNEQFF. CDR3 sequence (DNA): TGTGCCAGCTCACCAGACGGGAACTCCTACAATGAGCAGTTCTTC.